This T cell receptor beta chain was recorded in a study of T cell responses to AZD1222 COVID-19 vaccine. Using immunoSEQ multiplex PCR, the repertoire was profiled, and TCRdb retains in-frame clones only, with some absent. The sample shows 30,000 to 40,000 clones, approximately 80% of them seen only once. Germline CDR1 reads LNHDA; CDR2 reads SQIVND (reference sequence). The CDR3 loop spans 15 amino acids. J lost 2 bases, V lost 3 bases, and 5 bases had no gene match. The clonotype was recovered from an adult who received the AZD1222 COVID-19 vaccine. V gene TRBV19 combines with J gene TRBJ2-7, with 9 bases lining up with TRBD1. The sequences come from peripheral blood, collected 28 days after the second AZD1222 dose. In DNA form, the CDR3 reads TGTGCCAGTAGTATCTGGGGACAGGGAACCTACGAGCAGTACTTC. This codes for CASSIWGQGTYEQYF.